This paragraph covers one T cell receptor beta chain sequence. The sample is drawn from a study of blood T cell repertoires in COVID-19. On the study more broadly: PBMCs, B-cell-depleted T cells, or T cells provided the cDNA or gDNA that made up the material.

The CDR3 runs to 16 residues. The V end was cut by 5 bases, the J end by 0 bases, with 13 bases between. Germline-derived CDR1 and CDR2 are SGHTA and FQGTGA. Clones were sequenced by immunoSEQ multiplex PCR, and TCRdb holds only the in-frame ones, with some missing. The sample comprises about 220,000 clones, about nine tenths of which are singletons, and just over 2.5% rests with the top ten. Recruits, aged about 18 to 95 years, lived in approximately 26 US areas. Cohort assignment relied on participant-reported clinical history. The clonotype was recovered from a woman under 40 who had recovered from COVID-19. Specimen: PBMCs or T cells enriched from blood (not recorded which). The chain employs TRBV7-3 and TRBJ2-2, with D maybe TRBD1 (5 bases). In DNA, the CDR3 is TGTGCCAGCAGCCCATCCTGGGGCGCGAACACCGGGGAGCTGTTTTTT. It yields the protein CASSPSWGANTGELFF.